This T cell receptor (beta chain) was found in a study of blood T cell repertoires in COVID-19. Participant-reported clinical history was the basis for cohort assignment. Cohort 3 donors counted as recovered after two negative PCRs, clearance, or resolved symptoms. Between the trimmed V and J ends, which lost 1 base and 4 bases, there was a span of 6 bases. Per the germline V gene, CDR1 is SGHAT and CDR2 is FQNNGV. The CDR3 spans 13 residues. As handled by the study authors: Estimation of nucleated cell counts relied on the amplification of reference gene primers. Here immunoSEQ multiplex PCR was the method, and the copy in TCRdb shows in-frame clones only, minus some. The D gene and trimming were derived from the DNA, and the V and J assignments and clone size from that table. The top ten hold 3.2% of the sample, which has about 190,000 clones, about 81% seen once.

This chain joins TRBV11-2 and TRBJ2-3; no reliable D call. This TCR came from a woman in her 30s who had recovered from COVID-19. The specimen sequenced was PBMCs or T cells enriched from blood (not recorded which). The CDR3 sequence: CASSLAGPDTQYF. For the CDR3, the DNA is TGTGCCAGCAGCTTAGCAGGCCCAGATACGCAGTATTTT.